This T cell receptor beta chain derives from a study of blood T cells in healthy people across ages. Every sample yielded at least 6.5 million isolated PBMCs. CDR3 length: 12 amino acids. V was pared by 6 bases and J by 9 bases, with 3 bases of the junction left unmatched. A sample-barcoded 5' primer and a J-beta primer mix were used in a second PCR of roughly 6 to 11 cycles. Each cDNA molecule received a tag from a template-switch adaptor that had 12 random nucleotides. TCRdb re-called the 5' RACE reads with MiXCR, one entry per CDR3 protein. The table has some 710,000 distinct CDR3 sequences, more than 35% seen once; the top ten hold approximately 18%.

The source of this sequence is a man older than 75 in good health. The sequencing input was blood. The chain is built from TRBV12-3 or TRBV12-4 and TRBJ2-1; 9 bases are a match to TRBD2. The CDR3 sequence: CASSGLACEQFF. The CDR3 DNA reads TGTGCCAGCAGCGGACTAGCGTGTGAGCAGTTCTTC.